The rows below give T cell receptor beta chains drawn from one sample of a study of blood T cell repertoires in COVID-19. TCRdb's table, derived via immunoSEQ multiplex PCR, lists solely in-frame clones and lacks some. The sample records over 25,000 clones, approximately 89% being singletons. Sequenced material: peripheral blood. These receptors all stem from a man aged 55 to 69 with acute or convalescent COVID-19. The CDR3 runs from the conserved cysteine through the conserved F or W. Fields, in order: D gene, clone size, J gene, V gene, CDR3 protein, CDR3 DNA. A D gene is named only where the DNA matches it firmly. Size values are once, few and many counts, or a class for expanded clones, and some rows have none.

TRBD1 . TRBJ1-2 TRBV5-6 CASSFSQGASRYTF TGTGCCAGCAGCTTCTCACAGGGGGCGAGTCGCTACACCTTC
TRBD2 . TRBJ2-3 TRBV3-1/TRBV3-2 CASSPAGLAGGDTQYF TGTGCCAGCAGCCCCGCAGGTCTAGCGGGAGGAGATACGCAGTATTTT
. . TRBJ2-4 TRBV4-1 CASSQEPPGTQRAKNIQYF TGCGCCAGCAGCCAAGAGCCTCCCGGGACTCAGAGGGCCAAAAACATTCAGTACTTC
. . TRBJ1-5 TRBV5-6 CASSLGGFDQPQHF TGTGCCAGCAGCTTGGGAGGATTCGATCAGCCCCAGCATTTT
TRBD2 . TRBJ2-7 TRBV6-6 CASSQPPSGASYEQYF TGTGCCAGCAGTCAACCCCCTAGCGGGGCCAGCTACGAGCAGTACTTC
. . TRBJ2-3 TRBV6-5 CASRGLSSTDTQYF TGTGCCAGCAGGGGACTGAGTAGTACAGATACGCAGTATTTT
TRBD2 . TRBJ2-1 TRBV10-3 CAISSATTSGIGNEQFF TGTGCCATCAGCTCCGCTACAACTAGCGGGATAGGCAATGAGCAGTTCTTC
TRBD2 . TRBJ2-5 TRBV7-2 CASSFGGRPETQYF TGTGCCAGCAGCTTCGGGGGGAGGCCAGAGACCCAGTACTTC
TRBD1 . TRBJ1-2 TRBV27 CASSFLGDRGGNYGYTF TGTGCCAGCAGTTTTTTGGGGGACAGGGGAGGCAACTATGGCTACACCTTC
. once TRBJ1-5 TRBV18 CASSPEQANQPQHF TGTGCCAGCTCACCAGAACAGGCCAATCAGCCCCAGCATTTT
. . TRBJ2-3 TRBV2 CASSVSRTSTDTQYF TGTGCCAGCAGTGTGAGTCGAACTAGCACAGATACGCAGTATTTT
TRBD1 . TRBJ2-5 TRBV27 CASSDLGQAAGTQYF TGTGCCAGCAGTGACCTGGGACAGGCAGCCGGGACCCAGTACTTC
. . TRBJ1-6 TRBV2 CASSESRGNSPLHF TGTGCCAGCAGTGAATCTAGGGGGAATTCACCCCTCCACTTT
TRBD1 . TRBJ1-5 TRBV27 CASSSRQGTQPQHF TGTGCCAGCAGTTCTCGACAGGGGACTCAGCCCCAGCATTTT
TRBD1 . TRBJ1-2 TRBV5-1 CASTIQGANGYTF TGCGCCAGCACAATTCAGGGGGCGAATGGCTACACCTTC
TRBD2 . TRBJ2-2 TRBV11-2 CASPISGSFPGTGELFF TGTGCCAGCCCCATAAGCGGGAGCTTTCCGGGCACCGGGGAGCTGTTTTTT
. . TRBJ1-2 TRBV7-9 CASSLGGPVGYTF TGTGCCAGCAGCTTAGGGGGCCCGGTAGGCTACACCTTC
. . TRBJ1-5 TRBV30 CAWSVAQGDQPQHF TGTGCCTGGAGTGTAGCCCAGGGTGATCAGCCCCAGCATTTT
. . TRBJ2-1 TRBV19 CASSTPAGTTGDEQFF TGTGCCAGTAGTACCCCCGCCGGGACCACGGGGGATGAGCAGTTCTTC
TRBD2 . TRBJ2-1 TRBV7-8 CASSATSGTVFEQFF TGTGCCAGCAGCGCGACTAGCGGGACCGTGTTTGAGCAGTTCTTC
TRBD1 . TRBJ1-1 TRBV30 CAWSQGQGNTEAFF TGTGCCTGGAGTCAGGGACAGGGGAACACTGAAGCTTTCTTT
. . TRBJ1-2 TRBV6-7 CASSWHYGYTF TGTGCCAGCAGTTGGCACTATGGCTACACCTTC
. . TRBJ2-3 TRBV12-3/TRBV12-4 CASEEESTDTQYF TGTGCCAGCGAGGAAGAAAGCACAGATACGCAGTATTTT
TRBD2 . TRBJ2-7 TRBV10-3 CAIGLAGLYEQYF TGTGCCATAGGACTAGCGGGACTCTACGAGCAGTACTTC
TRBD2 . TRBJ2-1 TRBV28 CASSFPSGRSNNEQFF TGTGCCAGCAGTTTTCCGAGCGGGAGAAGCAACAATGAGCAGTTCTTC
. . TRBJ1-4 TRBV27 CASSYRGATNEKLFF TGTGCCAGCAGTTACCGGGGGGCAACTAATGAAAAACTGTTTTTT
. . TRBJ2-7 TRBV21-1 CASSKGGQGAYEQYF TGTGCCAGCAGCAAAGGAGGACAGGGCGCCTACGAGCAGTACTTC
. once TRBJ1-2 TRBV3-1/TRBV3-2 CASSQGVYGYTF TGTGCCAGCAGCCAAGGAGTTTATGGCTACACCTTC
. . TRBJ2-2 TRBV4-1 CASSPELGHFTGELFF TGCGCCAGCAGCCCCGAATTGGGACACTTCACCGGGGAGCTGTTTTTT
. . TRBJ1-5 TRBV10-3 CAISESTDQPQHF TGTGCCATCAGTGAGTCTACAGATCAGCCCCAGCATTTT
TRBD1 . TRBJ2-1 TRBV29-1 CSVTAGGADEQFF TGCAGCGTTACCGCAGGGGGCGCGGATGAGCAGTTCTTC
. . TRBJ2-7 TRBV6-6 CASRGTGFYSYEQYF TGTGCCAGCAGGGGCACAGGATTCTACTCCTACGAGCAGTACTTC
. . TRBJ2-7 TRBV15 CATSRDQGSREQYF TGTGCCACCAGCAGAGATCAGGGTTCGAGGGAGCAGTACTTC
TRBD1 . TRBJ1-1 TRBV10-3 CAITPGTGEREAFF TGTGCCATCACCCCGGGGACAGGGGAACGCGAAGCTTTCTTT
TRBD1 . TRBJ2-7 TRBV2 CASIAVGQGVGSYEQYF TGTGCCAGTATTGCAGTCGGACAGGGCGTTGGCTCCTACGAGCAGTACTTC
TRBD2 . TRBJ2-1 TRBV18 CASSPPGTSSYNEQFF TGTGCCAGCTCACCACCGGGGACTAGCTCCTACAATGAGCAGTTCTTC